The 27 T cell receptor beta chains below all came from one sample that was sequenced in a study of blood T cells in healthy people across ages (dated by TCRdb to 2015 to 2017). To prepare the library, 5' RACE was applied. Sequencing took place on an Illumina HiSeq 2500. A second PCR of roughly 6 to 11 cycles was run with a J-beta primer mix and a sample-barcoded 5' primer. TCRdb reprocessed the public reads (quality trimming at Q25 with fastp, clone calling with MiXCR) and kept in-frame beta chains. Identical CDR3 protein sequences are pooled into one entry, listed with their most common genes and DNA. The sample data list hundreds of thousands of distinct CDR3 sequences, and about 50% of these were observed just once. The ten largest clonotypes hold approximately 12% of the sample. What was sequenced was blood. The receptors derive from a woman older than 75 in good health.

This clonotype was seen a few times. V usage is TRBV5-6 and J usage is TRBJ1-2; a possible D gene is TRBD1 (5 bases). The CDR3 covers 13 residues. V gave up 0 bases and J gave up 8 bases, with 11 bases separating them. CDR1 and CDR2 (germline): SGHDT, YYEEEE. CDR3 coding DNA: TGTGCCAGCAGCTTGGGGCAGGGAGAAGGCTACACCTTC. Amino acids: CASSLGQGEGYTF.

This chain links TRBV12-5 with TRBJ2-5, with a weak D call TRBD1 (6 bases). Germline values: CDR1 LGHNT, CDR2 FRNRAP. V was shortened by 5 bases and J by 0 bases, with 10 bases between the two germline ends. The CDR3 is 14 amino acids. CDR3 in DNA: TGTGCTAGTGGTCCCGGACAGTACCAAGAGACCCAGTACTTC. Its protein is CASGPGQYQETQYF.

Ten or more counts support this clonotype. CDR3 DNA sequence: TGTGCCAGCAGTTCACAGGGGGCAAGCACAGATACGCAGTATTTT. Protein: CASSSQGASTDTQYF. V usage is TRBV28 and J usage is TRBJ2-3; TRBD1 aligns across 9 bases. The length of the CDR3 is 15 residues. Germline V gene lookup returns CDR1 MDHEN and CDR2 SYDVKM. Trimming took 4 bases from V and 0 from J; bases not matched to a gene: 2.

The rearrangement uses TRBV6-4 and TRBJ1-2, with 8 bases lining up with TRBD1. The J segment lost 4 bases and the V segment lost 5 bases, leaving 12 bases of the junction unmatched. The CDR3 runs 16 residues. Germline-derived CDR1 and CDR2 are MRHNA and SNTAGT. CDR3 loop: CASSSGTGLGTYGYTF. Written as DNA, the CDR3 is TGTGCCAGCAGTTCCGGGACAGGACTGGGGACCTATGGCTACACCTTC.

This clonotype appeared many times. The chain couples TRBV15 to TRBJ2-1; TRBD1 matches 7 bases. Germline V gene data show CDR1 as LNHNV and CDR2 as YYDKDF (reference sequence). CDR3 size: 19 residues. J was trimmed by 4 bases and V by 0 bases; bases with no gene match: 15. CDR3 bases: TGTGCCACCAGCAGAGAGGGACAGTCAACCGGCGGGTCGTACAATGAGCAGTTCTTC. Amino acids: CATSREGQSTGGSYNEQFF.

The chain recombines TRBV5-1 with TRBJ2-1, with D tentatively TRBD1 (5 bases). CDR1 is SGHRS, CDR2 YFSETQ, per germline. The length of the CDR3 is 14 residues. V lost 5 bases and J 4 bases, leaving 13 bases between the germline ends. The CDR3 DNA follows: TGCGCCAGCAGAAGCCCTCAGGGATACAATGAGCAGTTCTTC. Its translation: CASRSPQGYNEQFF.

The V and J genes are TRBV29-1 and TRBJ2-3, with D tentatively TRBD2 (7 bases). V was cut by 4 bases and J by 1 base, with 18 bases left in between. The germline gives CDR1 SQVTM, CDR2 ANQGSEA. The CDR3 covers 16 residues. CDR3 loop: CSVGGGALTRTDTQYF. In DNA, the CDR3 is TGCAGCGTTGGTGGGGGGGCCCTCACCCGCACAGATACGCAGTATTTT.

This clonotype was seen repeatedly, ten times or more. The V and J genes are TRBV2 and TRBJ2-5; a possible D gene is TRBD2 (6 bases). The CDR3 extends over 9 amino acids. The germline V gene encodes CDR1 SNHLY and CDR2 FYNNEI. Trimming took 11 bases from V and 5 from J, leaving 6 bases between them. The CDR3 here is CAGGETQYF. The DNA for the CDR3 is TGTGCCGGGGGGGAGACCCAGTACTTC.

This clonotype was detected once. This CDR3 is CSALTGGETQYF. In nucleotides, the CDR3 is TGCAGCGCTCTGACAGGAGGAGAGACCCAGTACTTC. The chain is built from TRBV29-1 and TRBJ2-7; the D gene is possibly TRBD1 (6 bases). The J call could be wrong; TRBJ2-5 is a better fit for the DNA end. There are 12 residues in the CDR3. The germline CDR1 and CDR2 sequences are SQVTM and ANQGSEA.

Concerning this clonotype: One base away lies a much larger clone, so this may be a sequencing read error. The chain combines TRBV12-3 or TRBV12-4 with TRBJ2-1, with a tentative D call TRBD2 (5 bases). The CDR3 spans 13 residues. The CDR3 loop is CACSSEPLPSRFF. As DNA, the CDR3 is TGTGCCTGCAGTTCAGAACCTTTGCCTAGCCGGTTCTTC.

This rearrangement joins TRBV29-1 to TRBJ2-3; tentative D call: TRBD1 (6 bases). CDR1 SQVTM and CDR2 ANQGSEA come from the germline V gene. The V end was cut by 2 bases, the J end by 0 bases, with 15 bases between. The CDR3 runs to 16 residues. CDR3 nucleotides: TGCAGCGTTGAACGGCCGGCAGGGGCAAGCACAGATACGCAGTATTTT. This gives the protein CSVERPAGASTDTQYF.

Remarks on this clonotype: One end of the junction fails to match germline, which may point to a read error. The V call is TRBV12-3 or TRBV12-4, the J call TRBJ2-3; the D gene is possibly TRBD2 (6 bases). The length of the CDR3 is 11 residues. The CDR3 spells CARSLADTQYF. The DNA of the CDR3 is TGTGCCAGAAGTTTAGCGGATACGCAATATTTT.

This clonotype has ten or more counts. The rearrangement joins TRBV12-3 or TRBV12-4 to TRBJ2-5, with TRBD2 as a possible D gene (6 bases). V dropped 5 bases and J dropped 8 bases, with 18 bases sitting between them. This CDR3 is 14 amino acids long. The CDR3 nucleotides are TGTGCCAGCAGTCCGGCGGGGCAGGTAGTAACCCAGTACTTC. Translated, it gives CASSPAGQVVTQYF.

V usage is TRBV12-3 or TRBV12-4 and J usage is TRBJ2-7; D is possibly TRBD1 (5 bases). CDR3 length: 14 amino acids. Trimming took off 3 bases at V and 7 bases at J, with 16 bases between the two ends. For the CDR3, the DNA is TGTGCCAGCAGTTTTAGGGGCTTGAGCAATGAGCAGTACTTC. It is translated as CASSFRGLSNEQYF.

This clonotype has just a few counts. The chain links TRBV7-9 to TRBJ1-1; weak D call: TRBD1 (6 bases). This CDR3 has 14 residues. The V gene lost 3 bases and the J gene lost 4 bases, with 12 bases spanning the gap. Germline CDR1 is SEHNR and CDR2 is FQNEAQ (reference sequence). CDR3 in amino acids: CASSFEGVGTEAFF. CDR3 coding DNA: TGTGCCAGCAGCTTTGAGGGGGTGGGCACTGAAGCTTTCTTT.

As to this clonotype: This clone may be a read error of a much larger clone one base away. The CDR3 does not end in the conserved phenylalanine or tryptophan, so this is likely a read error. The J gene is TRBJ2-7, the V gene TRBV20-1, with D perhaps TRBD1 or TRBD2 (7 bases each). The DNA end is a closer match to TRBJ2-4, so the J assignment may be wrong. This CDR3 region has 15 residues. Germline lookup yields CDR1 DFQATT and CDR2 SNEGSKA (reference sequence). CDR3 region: CSARAYRGGGNIQYL. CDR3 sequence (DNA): TGCAGTGCTAGAGCTTACAGGGGCGGGGGAAACATTCAGTACTTA.

DNA of the CDR3: TGCAGTGCTAGAGATGGGCCTAGCGGGGGGACCCGGAATTTTTACGAGCAGTACTTC. Its translation is CSARDGPSGGTRNFYEQYF. The chain employs TRBV20-1 and TRBJ2-4; 11 bases match TRBD2. The J call may be wrong; the DNA end is better matched by TRBJ2-7. The length of the CDR3 is 19 residues. Germline V gene sequence: CDR1 DFQATT, CDR2 SNEGSKA (reference sequence).

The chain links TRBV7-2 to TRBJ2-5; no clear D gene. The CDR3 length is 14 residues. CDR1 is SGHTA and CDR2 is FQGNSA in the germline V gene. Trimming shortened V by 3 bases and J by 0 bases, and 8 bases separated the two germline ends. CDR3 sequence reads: CASSFAPYQETQYF. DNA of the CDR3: TGTGCCAGCAGCTTTGCTCCCTACCAAGAGACCCAGTACTTC.

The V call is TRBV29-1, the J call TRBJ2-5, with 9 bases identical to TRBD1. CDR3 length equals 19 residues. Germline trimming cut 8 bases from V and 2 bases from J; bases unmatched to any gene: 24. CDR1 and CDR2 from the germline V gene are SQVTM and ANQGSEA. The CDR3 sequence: CSPPLGDRDLIRRQETQYF. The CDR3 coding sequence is TGCAGCCCGCCCCTAGGGGACAGGGACTTAATTAGACGACAAGAGACCCAGTACTTC. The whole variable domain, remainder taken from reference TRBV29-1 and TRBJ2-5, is SAVISQKPSRDICQRGTSLTIQCQVDSQVTMMFWYRQQPGQSLTLIATANQGSEATYESGFVIDKFPISRPNLTFSTLTVSNMSPEDSSIYLCSPPLGDRDLIRRQETQYFGPGTRLLVL.

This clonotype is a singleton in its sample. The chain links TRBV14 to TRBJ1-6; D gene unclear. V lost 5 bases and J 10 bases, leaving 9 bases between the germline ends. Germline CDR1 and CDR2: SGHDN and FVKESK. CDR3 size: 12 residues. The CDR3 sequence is CASSYKVSPLHF. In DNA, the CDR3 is TGTGCCAGCAGCTACAAGGTATCACCCCTCCACTTT.

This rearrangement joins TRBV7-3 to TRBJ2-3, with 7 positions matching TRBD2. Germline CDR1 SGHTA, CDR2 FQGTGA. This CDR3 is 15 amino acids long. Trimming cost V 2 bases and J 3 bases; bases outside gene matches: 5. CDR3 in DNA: TGTGCCAGCAGCTTAGCTGTACTAGCGACAGATACGCAGTATTTT. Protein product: CASSLAVLATDTQYF. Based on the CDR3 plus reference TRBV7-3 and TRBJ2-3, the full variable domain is GAGVSQTPSNKVTEKGKYVELRCDPISGHTALYWYRQSLGQGPEFLIYFQGTGAADDSGLPNDRFFAVRPEGSVSTLKIQRTERGDSAVYLCASSLAVLATDTQYFGPGTRLTVL.

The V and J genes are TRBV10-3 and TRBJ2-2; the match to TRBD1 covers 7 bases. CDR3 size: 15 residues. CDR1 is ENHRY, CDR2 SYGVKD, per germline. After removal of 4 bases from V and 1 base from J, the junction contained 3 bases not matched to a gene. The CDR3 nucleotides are TGTGCCATCAGTGGTCGGACAGGGAACACCGGGGAGCTGTTTTTT. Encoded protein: CAISGRTGNTGELFF.

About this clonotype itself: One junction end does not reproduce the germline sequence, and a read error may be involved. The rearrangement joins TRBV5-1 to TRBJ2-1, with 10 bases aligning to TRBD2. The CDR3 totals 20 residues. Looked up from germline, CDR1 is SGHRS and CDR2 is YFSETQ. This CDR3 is CASSLAAAGGLSSSCNEQFF. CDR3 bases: TGCGCCAGCAGCTTGGCCGCAGCGGGGGGGCTTTCCAGCTCCTGCAATGAGCAGTTCTTC.

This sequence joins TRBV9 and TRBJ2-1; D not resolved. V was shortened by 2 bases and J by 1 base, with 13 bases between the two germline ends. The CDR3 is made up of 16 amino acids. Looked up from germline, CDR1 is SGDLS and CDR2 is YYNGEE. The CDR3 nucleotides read TGTGCCAGCAGCGTCGGCGTTCGGAAATCCTACAATGAGCAGTTCTTC. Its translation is CASSVGVRKSYNEQFF.

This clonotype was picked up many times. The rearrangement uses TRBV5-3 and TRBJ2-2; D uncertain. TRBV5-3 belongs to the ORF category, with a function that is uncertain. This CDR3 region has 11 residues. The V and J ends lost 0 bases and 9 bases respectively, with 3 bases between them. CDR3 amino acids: CARSLVWELFF. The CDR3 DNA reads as TGTGCCAGAAGCTTGGTTTGGGAGCTGTTTTTT.

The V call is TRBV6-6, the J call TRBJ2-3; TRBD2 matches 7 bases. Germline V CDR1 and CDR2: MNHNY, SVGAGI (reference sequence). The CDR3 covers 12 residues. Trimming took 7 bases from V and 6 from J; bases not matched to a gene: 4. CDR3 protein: CASKLGGDTQYF. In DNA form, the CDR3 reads TGTGCCAGCAAGCTGGGGGGGGATACGCAGTATTTT.

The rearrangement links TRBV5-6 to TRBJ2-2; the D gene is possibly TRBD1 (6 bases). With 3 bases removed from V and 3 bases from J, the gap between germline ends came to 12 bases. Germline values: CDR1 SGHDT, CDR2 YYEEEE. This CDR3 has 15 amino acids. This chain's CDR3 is CASSSSGQYTGELFF. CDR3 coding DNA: TGTGCCAGCAGCTCCTCCGGACAGTACACCGGGGAGCTGTTTTTT.